This T cell receptor beta chain is drawn from a study of cytomegalovirus exposure and HLA in healthy donors. General observations from the study: There were reportedly fewer N-insertions in an Asian-associated ancestry cluster than the roughly 700-donor mean, in a later analysis. Among TCR sequences, most were rare, though some public TCRs appeared in many donors. The authors later linked a missense DCLRE1C variant to TCR beta V- and J-gene trimming.

With respect to this clone: Its target is unknown.

Amplification used 60 Vbeta primers and 13 Jbeta primers. TCRdb's copy holds only in-frame clones and misses some; the assay was immunoSEQ multiplex PCR. The sample records under 200,000 clones, 80% being singletons. The CDR3 totals 14 residues. CDR1 and CDR2 (germline): MDHEN, SYDVKM. V was shortened by 8 bases and J by 5 bases, with 19 bases between the two germline ends. This clonotype was obtained from a man aged 30 to 39 in good health and CMV-seronegative. Specimen: PBMCs. The V and J genes are TRBV28 and TRBJ2-7; maybe TRBD2 (6 bases). The CDR3 bases are TGTGCCAGCGCCGTTGGGGGGAGCAGGCACGAGCAGTACTTC. Protein sequence: CASAVGGSRHEQYF.